This T cell receptor beta chain was identified during a study of T cells in Graves' hyperthyroidism and ophthalmopathy. This clonotype was seen repeatedly, ten times or more. The CDR3 regions of TCR beta were amplified from RNA transcripts. HTBI primers were employed in a first-round RT-PCR of the TCR CDR3. TCRdb fed the multiplex PCR reads into MiXCR, producing one record per CDR3 protein. Of a few hundred thousand distinct CDR3 sequences in the sample, around 16% were seen once. Sequencing used blood. This TCR was sampled from a woman between 18 and 29 years old with Graves' hyperthyroidism that later progressed to Graves' ophthalmopathy.

The CDR3 DNA is TGTGCCAGCAGTTTATTCCTGTCGGATACGCAGTATTTT. It is translated as CASSLFLSDTQYF. The chain recombines TRBV28 with TRBJ2-3; D gene unclear. Trimming left V 1 base short and J 6 bases short, with 8 bases between. Germline CDR1 and CDR2: MDHEN and SYDVKM. The CDR3 is 13 amino acids.